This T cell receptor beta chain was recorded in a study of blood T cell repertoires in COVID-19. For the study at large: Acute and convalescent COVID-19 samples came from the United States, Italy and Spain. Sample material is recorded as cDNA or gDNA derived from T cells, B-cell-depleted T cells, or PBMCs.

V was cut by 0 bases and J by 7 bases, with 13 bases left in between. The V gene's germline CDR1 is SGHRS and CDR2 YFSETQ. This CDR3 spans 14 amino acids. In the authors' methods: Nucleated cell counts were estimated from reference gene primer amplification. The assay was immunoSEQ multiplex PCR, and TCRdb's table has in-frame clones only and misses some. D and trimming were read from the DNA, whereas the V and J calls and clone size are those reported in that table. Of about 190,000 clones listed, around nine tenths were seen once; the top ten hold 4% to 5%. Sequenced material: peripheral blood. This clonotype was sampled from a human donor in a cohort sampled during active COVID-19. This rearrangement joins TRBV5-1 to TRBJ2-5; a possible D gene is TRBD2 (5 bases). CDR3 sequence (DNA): TGCGCCAGCAGCTTGGCAGTGAGGGAAGGGACCCAGTACTTC. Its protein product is CASSLAVREGTQYF.